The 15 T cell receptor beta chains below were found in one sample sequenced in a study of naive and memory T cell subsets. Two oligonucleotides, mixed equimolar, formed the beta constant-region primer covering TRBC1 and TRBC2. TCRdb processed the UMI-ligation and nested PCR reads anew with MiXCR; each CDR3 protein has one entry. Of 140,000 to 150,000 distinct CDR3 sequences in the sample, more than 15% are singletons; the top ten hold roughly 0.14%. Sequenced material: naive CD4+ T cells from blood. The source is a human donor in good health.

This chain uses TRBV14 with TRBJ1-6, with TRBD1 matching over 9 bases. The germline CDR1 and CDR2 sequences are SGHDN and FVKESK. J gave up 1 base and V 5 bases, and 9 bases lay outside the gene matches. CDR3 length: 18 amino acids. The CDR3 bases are TGTGCCAGCAGCTCAGGTCCCGGGACAGGGTCCTATAATTCACCCCTCCACTTT. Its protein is CASSSGPGTGSYNSPLHF.

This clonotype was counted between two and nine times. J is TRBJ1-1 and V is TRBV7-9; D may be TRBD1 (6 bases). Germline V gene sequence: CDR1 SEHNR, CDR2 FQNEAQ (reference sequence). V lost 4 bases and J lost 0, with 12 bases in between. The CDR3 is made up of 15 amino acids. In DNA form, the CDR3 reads TGTGCCAGCAGCTCAGCCGGGACATTGAACACTGAAGCTTTCTTT. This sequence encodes CASSSAGTLNTEAFF.

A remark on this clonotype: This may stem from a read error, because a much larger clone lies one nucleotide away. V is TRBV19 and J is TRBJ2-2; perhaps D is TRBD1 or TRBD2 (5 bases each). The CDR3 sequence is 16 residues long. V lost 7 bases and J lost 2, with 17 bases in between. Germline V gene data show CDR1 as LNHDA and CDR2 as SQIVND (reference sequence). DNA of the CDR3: TGTGCCAGTATTCCACGGGGACCGCCAAACACCGGGGAGCTGTTTTTT. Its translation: CASIPRGPPNTGELFF.

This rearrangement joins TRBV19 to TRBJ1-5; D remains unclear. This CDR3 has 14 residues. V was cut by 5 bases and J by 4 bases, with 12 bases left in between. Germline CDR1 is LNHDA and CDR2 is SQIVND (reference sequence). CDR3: CASSGIPENQPQHF. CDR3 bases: TGTGCCAGTAGTGGCATACCCGAGAATCAGCCCCAGCATTTT.

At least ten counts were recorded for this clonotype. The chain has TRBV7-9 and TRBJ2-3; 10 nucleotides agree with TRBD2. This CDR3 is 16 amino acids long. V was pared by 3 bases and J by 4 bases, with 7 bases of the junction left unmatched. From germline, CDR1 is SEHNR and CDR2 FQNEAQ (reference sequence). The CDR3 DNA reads TGTGCCAGCAGCTTGTTGGCTAGCGGGAGCGCAGATACGCAGTATTTT. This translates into CASSLLASGSADTQYF.

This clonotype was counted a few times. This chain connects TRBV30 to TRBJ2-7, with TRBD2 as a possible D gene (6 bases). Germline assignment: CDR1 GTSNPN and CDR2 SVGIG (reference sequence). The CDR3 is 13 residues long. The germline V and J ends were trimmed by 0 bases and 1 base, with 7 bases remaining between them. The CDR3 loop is CAWSVGLSYEQYF. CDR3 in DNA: TGTGCCTGGAGTGTGGGACTTTCCTACGAGCAGTACTTC.

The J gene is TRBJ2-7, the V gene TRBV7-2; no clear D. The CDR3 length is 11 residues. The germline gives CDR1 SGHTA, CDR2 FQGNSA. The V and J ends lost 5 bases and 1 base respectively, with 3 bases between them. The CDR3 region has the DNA TGTGCCAGCAGCATATCCTACGAGCAGTACTTC. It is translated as CASSISYEQYF.

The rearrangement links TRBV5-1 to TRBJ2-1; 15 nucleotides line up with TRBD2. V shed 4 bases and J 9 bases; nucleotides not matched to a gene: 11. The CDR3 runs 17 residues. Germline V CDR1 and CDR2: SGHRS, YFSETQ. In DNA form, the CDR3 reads TGCGCCAGCAGCCCGGGACTAGCGGGAGGCGAAGGGAGTGAGCAGTTCTTC. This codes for CASSPGLAGGEGSEQFF.

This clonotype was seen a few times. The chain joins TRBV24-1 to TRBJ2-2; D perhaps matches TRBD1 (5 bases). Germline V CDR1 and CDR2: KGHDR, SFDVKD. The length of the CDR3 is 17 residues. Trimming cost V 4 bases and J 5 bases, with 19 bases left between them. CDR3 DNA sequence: TGTGCCACCAGTGACCCGGGCGGCCGACAGACAACCGGGGAGCTGTTTTTT. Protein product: CATSDPGGRQTTGELFF.

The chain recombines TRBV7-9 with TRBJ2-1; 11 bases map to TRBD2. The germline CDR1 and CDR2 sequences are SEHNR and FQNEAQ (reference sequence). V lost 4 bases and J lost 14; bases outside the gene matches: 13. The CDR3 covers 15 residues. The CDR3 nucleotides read TGTGCCAGCAGCTCTACCGGGACTAGCGGAGGGCCTAAGTTCTTC. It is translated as CASSSTGTSGGPKFF.

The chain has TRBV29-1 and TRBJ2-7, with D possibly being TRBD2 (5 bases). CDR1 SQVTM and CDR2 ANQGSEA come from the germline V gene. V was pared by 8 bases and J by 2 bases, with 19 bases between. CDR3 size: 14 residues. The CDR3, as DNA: TGCAGCATCCGCCCCGGGGTCAATGCCTACGAGCAGTACTTC. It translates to CSIRPGVNAYEQYF.

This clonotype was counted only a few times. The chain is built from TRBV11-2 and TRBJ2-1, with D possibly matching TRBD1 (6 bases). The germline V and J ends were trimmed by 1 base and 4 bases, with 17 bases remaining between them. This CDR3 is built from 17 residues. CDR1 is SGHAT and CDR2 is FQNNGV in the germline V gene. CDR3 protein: CASSLGRGHQHYNEQFF. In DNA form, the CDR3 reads TGTGCCAGCAGCTTAGGAAGGGGACATCAACATTACAATGAGCAGTTCTTC.

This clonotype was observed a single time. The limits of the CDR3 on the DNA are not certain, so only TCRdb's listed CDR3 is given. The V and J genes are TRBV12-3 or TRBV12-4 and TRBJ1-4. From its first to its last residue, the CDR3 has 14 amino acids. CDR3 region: CASSSSDGNEKLFF.

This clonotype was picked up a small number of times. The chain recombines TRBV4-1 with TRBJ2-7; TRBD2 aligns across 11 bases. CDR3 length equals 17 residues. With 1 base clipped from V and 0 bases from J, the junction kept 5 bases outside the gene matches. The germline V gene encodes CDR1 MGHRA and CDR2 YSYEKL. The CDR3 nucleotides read TGCGCCAGCAGCCAAGGGGGACTAGCGGATGCCTCCTACGAGCAGTACTTC. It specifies CASSQGGLADASYEQYF.

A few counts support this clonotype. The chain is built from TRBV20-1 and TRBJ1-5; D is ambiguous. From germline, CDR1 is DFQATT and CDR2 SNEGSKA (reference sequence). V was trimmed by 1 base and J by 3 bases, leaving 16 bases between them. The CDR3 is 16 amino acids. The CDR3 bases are TGCAGTGCTAGAGCCCCAGAGCCTCAGCCCAATCAGCCCCAGCATTTT. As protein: CSARAPEPQPNQPQHF.